This TCR beta chain was found in a study of T cell repertoires in cytomegalovirus infection. Study-wide context: The authors used CMV epitopes that were HLA-C-restricted (recently identified) and HLA-B-restricted (well studied). CMV infection plus the matching HLA type was flagged by public TCR beta signatures. Regarding the study as a whole: Public TCR beta family frequency separated CMV-and-HLA carriers, including in an independent cohort. Clonotype analysis showed dominance of the ex vivo response by HLA-C-restricted CMV-specific TCR beta clonotypes.

From the reads, TCRdb called clonotypes with MiXCR, one entry per CDR3 protein. The sample has around 570,000 distinct CDR3 sequences; 40% are singletons. Details on this clonotype: As yet, its antigen is unknown.

V lost 5 bases and J 3 bases, leaving 14 bases between the germline ends. The CDR3 has 14 amino acids. The sample in question was cultured PBMCs, obtained from culture after CMV antigen stimulation. The chain joins TRBV12-3 or TRBV12-4 to TRBJ2-7; TRBD2 might be the D (6 bases). This TCR was recovered from a human donor in good health (CMV status not recorded). Some clones in this sample may be carry-over from other donors' samples. The CDR3 sequence: CASSRDGGNYEQYF. In nucleotides, the CDR3 is TGTGCCAGCAGTCGGGACGGGGGTAACTACGAGCAGTACTTC.